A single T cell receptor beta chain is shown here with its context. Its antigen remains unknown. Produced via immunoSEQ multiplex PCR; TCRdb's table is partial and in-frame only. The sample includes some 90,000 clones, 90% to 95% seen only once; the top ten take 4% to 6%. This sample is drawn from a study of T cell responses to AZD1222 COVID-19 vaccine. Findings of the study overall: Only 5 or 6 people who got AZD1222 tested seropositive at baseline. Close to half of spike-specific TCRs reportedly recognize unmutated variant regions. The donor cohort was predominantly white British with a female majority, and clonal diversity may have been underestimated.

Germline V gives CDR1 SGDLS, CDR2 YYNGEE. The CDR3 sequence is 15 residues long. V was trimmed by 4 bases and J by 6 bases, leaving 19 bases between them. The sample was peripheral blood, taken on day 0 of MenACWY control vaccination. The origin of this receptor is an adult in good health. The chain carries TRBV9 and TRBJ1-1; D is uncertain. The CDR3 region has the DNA TGTGCCAGCAGCTTCAACTCTCGGCCAGACGCTGAAGCTTTCTTT. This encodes CASSFNSRPDAEAFF.